The 26 T cell receptor beta chains below were found in one sample sequenced in a study of regulatory T cells in long-lasting Graves disease. Time point given: newly diagnosed GD, antithyroid drugs for less than 3 months. PBMC RNA was the source of the TCR library. Investigators prepared the TCR beta libraries by applying iRepertoire HTBI primers and Arm-PCR of CDR3 regions. TCRdb analysed the multiplex PCR reads with MiXCR anew, one entry per CDR3 protein. The data hold about 460,000 distinct CDR3 sequences, with approximately 14% observed a single time. The sample was also reused in another study, on T cells in Graves' hyperthyroidism and ophthalmopathy.

The specimen was peripheral blood mononuclear cells (PBMCs), collected at new diagnosis, from a patient treated with antithyroid drugs. The source of these receptors is a woman in her fifties or sixties with Graves disease.

At least ten counts were recorded for this clonotype. V and J are TRBV3-1 and TRBJ2-2, with a tentative D call TRBD1 (6 bases). The CDR3 is 15 amino acids. The germline V gene has CDR1 LGHDT and CDR2 YNNKEL (reference sequence). V shed 4 bases and J shed 3 bases, with 12 bases lying between them. The CDR3 DNA is TGTGCCAGCAGCCCCCCCAGGACAGACACCGGGGAGCTGTTTTTT. It encodes CASSPPRTDTGELFF.

In this sample, this clonotype turned up many times. The V call is TRBV12-3 or TRBV12-4, the J call TRBJ2-3, with TRBD2 matching over 9 bases. This CDR3 contains 16 residues. Trimming at V came to 8 bases and at J to 2 bases, leaving 11 bases not matched to a gene. CDR3 residues: CASVSPSGTFTDTQYF. CDR3 bases: TGTGCCAGCGTTTCACCTAGCGGGACCTTCACAGATACGCAGTATTTT.

This clonotype has a count of ten or more. This chain uses TRBV5-1 with TRBJ2-7, with D tentatively TRBD1 (6 bases). Germline V lookup: CDR1 SGHRS, CDR2 YFSETQ. The CDR3 has 15 amino acids. The germline V and J ends were trimmed by 0 bases and 7 bases, with 17 bases remaining between them. CDR3 nucleotide sequence: TGCGCCAGCAGCTTGGCAACGGACAGTACGGATGAGCAGTACTTC. This codes for CASSLATDSTDEQYF.

The rearrangement joins TRBV27 to TRBJ1-2, with D perhaps TRBD1 (6 bases). Germline V gene data show CDR1 as MNHEY and CDR2 as SMNVEV (reference sequence). Trimming removed 6 bases from V and 4 bases from J, with 12 bases in between. There are 13 residues in the CDR3. In DNA, the CDR3 is TGTGCCAGCAGGTACAGGGTTGGCTATGGCTACACCTTC. Amino acid sequence: CASRYRVGYGYTF.

This clonotype was observed at least ten times. The CDR3 spells CASSPLVDSYNEQFF. The CDR3 DNA sequence: TGTGCCAGCAGTCCTCTGGTCGACTCCTACAATGAGCAGTTCTTC. This chain uses TRBV2 with TRBJ2-1; D is uncertain. This CDR3 is built from 15 residues. Trimming stripped 5 bases from V and 0 bases from J, with 11 bases between. Per germline, CDR1 SNHLY and CDR2 FYNNEI.

This clonotype was seen at least ten times. The gene calls are TRBV9 and TRBJ2-1; possibly TRBD1 or TRBD2 for D (5 bases each). This CDR3 contains 15 residues. The V end was cut by 6 bases, the J end by 0 bases, with 13 bases between. Looked up from germline, CDR1 is SGDLS and CDR2 is YYNGEE. CDR3 sequence (DNA): TGTGCCAGCACCTGGGACCTCAGCTCCTACAATGAGCAGTTCTTC. Translating it yields CASTWDLSSYNEQFF.

Many counts were recorded for this clonotype. V gene TRBV5-6 combines with J gene TRBJ2-2, with D hard to call. This CDR3 spans 14 amino acids. Trimming removed 0 bases from V and 3 bases from J, with 6 bases in between. Germline-derived CDR1 and CDR2 are SGHDT and YYEEEE. CDR3 amino acids: CASSLGLYTGELFF. CDR3 DNA sequence: TGTGCCAGCAGCTTGGGACTCTACACCGGGGAGCTGTTTTTT.

The chain couples TRBV7-3 to TRBJ2-2; possible D gene TRBD2, 5 bases. Trimming cost V 5 bases and J 2 bases, with 15 bases left between them. The CDR3 is 16 residues long. Germline-derived CDR1 and CDR2 are SGHTA and FQGTGA. The CDR3, as DNA: TGTGCCAGCAGCCCTGCAGCGGTTGTAAACACCGGGGAGCTGTTTTTT. This sequence encodes CASSPAAVVNTGELFF.

The J gene is TRBJ2-7, the V gene TRBV19; TRBD1 matches at 11 bases. This CDR3 has 14 residues. V was clipped by 7 bases and J by 4 bases; unmatched bases: 6. From germline, CDR1 is LNHDA and CDR2 SQIVND (reference sequence). This chain's CDR3 is CASTGTGGPYEQYF. Written as DNA, the CDR3 is TGTGCCAGTACTGGGACAGGGGGTCCATACGAGCAGTACTTC. The full variable domain, rest sourced from reference TRBV19 and TRBJ2-7, is DGGITQSPKYLFRKEGQNVTLSCEQNLNHDAMYWYRQDPGQGLRLIYYSQIVNDFQKGDIAEGYSVSREKKESFPLTVTSAQKNPTAFYLCASTGTGGPYEQYFGPGTRLTVT.

The chain employs TRBV24-1 and TRBJ2-2; 9 bases are a match to TRBD1. V was clipped by 3 bases and J by 4 bases; unmatched bases: 11. From germline, CDR1 is KGHDR and CDR2 SFDVKD. CDR3 length: 18 amino acids. The CDR3 DNA sequence: TGTGCCACCAGTGATCCCCCGGGACAGGGTTTTTCCACCGGGGAGCTGTTTTTT. Its protein product is CATSDPPGQGFSTGELFF.

This clonotype was found many times. The rearrangement uses TRBV20-1 and TRBJ1-3; TRBD1 is a possible D gene (6 bases). This CDR3 contains 14 residues. CDR1 and CDR2 from the germline V gene are DFQATT and SNEGSKA (reference sequence). V gave up 5 bases and J gave up 0 bases, with 11 bases separating them. The CDR3 DNA sequence: TGCAGTGCTCGGGACATCAGCTCTGGAAACACCATATATTTT. Translating gives CSARDISSGNTIYF.

This sequence joins TRBV28 and TRBJ1-2; D gene uncertain. CDR3 size: 12 residues. V gave up 5 bases and J gave up 5 bases, with 9 bases separating them. Germline V gene lookup returns CDR1 MDHEN and CDR2 SYDVKM. The CDR3 region is CASSVEIYGYTF. CDR3 bases: TGTGCCAGCAGTGTCGAGATTTATGGCTACACCTTC.

This clonotype has a count of ten or more. As DNA, the CDR3 is TGTGCCAGCAGCTTAAAACTCACAGGGTCCGGGGAGCTGTTTTTT. Its translation: CASSLKLTGSGELFF. V usage is TRBV7-3 and J usage is TRBJ2-2, with a possible D match to TRBD1 (6 bases). The V and J ends lost 1 base and 6 bases respectively, with 12 bases between them. The CDR3 spans 15 residues. CDR1 and CDR2 from the germline V gene are SGHTA and FQGTGA.

The V and J genes are TRBV29-1 and TRBJ1-5; TRBD1 matches 7 bases. Trimming cost V 6 bases and J 1 base; bases outside gene matches: 9. The germline V gene encodes CDR1 SQVTM and CDR2 ANQGSEA. CDR3 length equals 15 residues. CDR3 nucleotides: TGCAGCGTAGCATTCGCGACAGGGAGCAATCAGCCCCAGCATTTT. Its translation is CSVAFATGSNQPQHF.

This clonotype came up many times. V and J are TRBV24-1 and TRBJ2-5, with 7 bases lining up with TRBD1. V was clipped by 3 bases and J by 2 bases; unmatched bases: 5. The CDR3 is 15 amino acids. The germline V gene has CDR1 KGHDR and CDR2 SFDVKD. The CDR3 sequence is CATSDTGQQQETQYF. The CDR3 nucleotides are TGTGCCACCAGTGATACGGGACAGCAGCAAGAGACCCAGTACTTC.

With respect to this clonotype: A much larger clone differs from this one at a single base, so this may be a read error. V and J are TRBV20-1 and TRBJ2-7; 12 bases agree with TRBD2. CDR3 length: 18 residues. Germline lookup yields CDR1 DFQATT and CDR2 SNEGSKA (reference sequence). In DNA form, the CDR3 reads TGCAGTGCTAGTGAAAAGGAACTTAGACTAGCGGGAGACTACGAGCAGTGCTTC. Its protein product is CSASEKELRLAGDYEQCF.

This clonotype has only a few counts. The chain uses TRBV18 and TRBJ2-1; D is unclear. The CDR3 sequence is 12 residues long. Germline V gene sequence: CDR1 KGHSH, CDR2 LQKENI. Trimming shortened V by 5 bases and J by 6 bases, and 8 bases separated the two germline ends. The chain's CDR3 is CASSIGLNEQFF. The CDR3 DNA is TGTGCCAGCTCAATTGGTCTCAATGAGCAGTTCTTC. Full variable domain (rest looked up from reference TRBV18 and TRBJ2-1): NAGVMQNPRHLVRRRGQEARLRCSPMKGHSHVYWYRQLPEEGLKFMVYLQKENIIDESGMPKERFSAEFPKEGPSILRIQQVVRGDSAAYFCASSIGLNEQFFGPGTRLTVL.

This clonotype was observed a handful of times. The V gene is TRBV29-1, the J gene TRBJ1-2; TRBD1 matches at 9 bases. Trimming cost V 3 bases and J 2 bases; bases outside gene matches: 7. Germline CDR1 reads SQVTM; CDR2 reads ANQGSEA. The length of the CDR3 is 15 residues. The DNA of the CDR3 is TGCAGCGTTGAGAGGGGACAGGGAGTAAACTATGGCTACACCTTC. This sequence encodes CSVERGQGVNYGYTF.

In its sample, this clonotype was seen many times. The V call is TRBV12-3 or TRBV12-4, the J call TRBJ2-4; TRBD2 matches 7 bases. The CDR3 is 14 residues long. V shed 1 base and J 7 bases; nucleotides not matched to a gene: 4. The CDR3 DNA follows: TGTGCCAGCAGTTTAGGGGGAGGGGAGAACATTCAGTACTTC. Translating it yields CASSLGGGENIQYF.

Many counts were recorded for this clonotype. The chain employs TRBV18 and TRBJ2-5; the match to TRBD2 covers 8 bases. V shed 4 bases, J shed 1 base, and the junction held 5 bases outside the gene matches. CDR1 and CDR2 from the germline V gene are KGHSH and LQKENI. The CDR3 contains 15 residues. CDR3 nucleotides: TGTGCCAGCTCACTGCAGGGGACTAGCCAAGAGACCCAGTACTTC. Its translation is CASSLQGTSQETQYF.

This clonotype was found many times. The V gene is TRBV5-4, the J gene TRBJ2-1; 10 bases align to TRBD2. This CDR3 has 13 residues. Germline V gives CDR1 SGHNT, CDR2 YYREEE (reference sequence). J was trimmed by 13 bases and V by 0 bases; bases with no gene match: 4. The CDR3 spells CASSLGLAGVQFF. For the CDR3, the DNA is TGTGCCAGCAGCTTGGGGCTAGCGGGAGTTCAGTTCTTC.

There are many counts of this clonotype. The V gene is TRBV29-1, the J gene TRBJ2-4; TRBD2 might be the D (5 bases). V was shortened by 6 bases and J by 1 base, with 13 bases between the two germline ends. Germline V lookup: CDR1 SQVTM, CDR2 ANQGSEA. The CDR3 is 14 residues long. The CDR3 nucleotides read TGCAGCGTAGCGGCGTCGTACGCCAAAAACATTCAGTACTTC. It translates to CSVAASYAKNIQYF. The full variable domain, completed using reference TRBV29-1 and TRBJ2-4, is SAVISQKPSRDICQRGTSLTIQCQVDSQVTMMFWYRQQPGQSLTLIATANQGSEATYESGFVIDKFPISRPNLTFSTLTVSNMSPEDSSIYLCSVAASYAKNIQYFGAGTRLSVL.

This clonotype was observed many times. In DNA, the CDR3 is TGTGCCAGCAGCGGACGACAGGGTCTGAGCGGCTACACCTTC. Translating gives CASSGRQGLSGYTF. The J gene is TRBJ1-2, the V gene TRBV11-2; the match to TRBD1 covers 7 bases. Germline CDR1 SGHAT, CDR2 FQNNGV. After removal of 5 bases from V and 8 bases from J, the junction contained 11 bases not matched to a gene. The CDR3 spans 14 residues.

This clonotype was counted only a few times. This chain connects TRBV30 to TRBJ2-1; D gene unclear. The CDR3 length is 12 residues. The germline V and J ends were trimmed by 4 bases and 8 bases, with 12 bases remaining between them. Germline values: CDR1 GTSNPN, CDR2 SVGIG (reference sequence). The CDR3 reads CAWTYGADEQFF. CDR3 nucleotide sequence: TGTGCCTGGACTTACGGAGCCGATGAGCAGTTCTTC.

The chain combines TRBV2 with TRBJ2-1; 14 positions agree with TRBD2. Germline V gives CDR1 SNHLY, CDR2 FYNNEI. The J segment lost 7 bases and the V segment lost 6 bases, leaving 8 bases of the junction unmatched. The CDR3 totals 16 residues. CDR3 loop: CASSSGTSGSWNEQFF. The CDR3 nucleotides are TGTGCCAGCAGCTCCGGGACTAGCGGGAGCTGGAATGAGCAGTTCTTC.

The V and J genes are TRBV4-1 and TRBJ1-1; tentative D call: TRBD1 (6 bases). Germline CDR1 and CDR2: MGHRA and YSYEKL. The V gene lost 4 bases and the J gene lost 3 bases, with 27 bases spanning the gap. The CDR3 loop spans 19 amino acids. In nucleotides, the CDR3 is TGCGCCAGCAGCCTTCAGACCGGGACAACCTTCGACCGGGACACTGAAGCTTTCTTT. Encoded protein: CASSLQTGTTFDRDTEAFF.